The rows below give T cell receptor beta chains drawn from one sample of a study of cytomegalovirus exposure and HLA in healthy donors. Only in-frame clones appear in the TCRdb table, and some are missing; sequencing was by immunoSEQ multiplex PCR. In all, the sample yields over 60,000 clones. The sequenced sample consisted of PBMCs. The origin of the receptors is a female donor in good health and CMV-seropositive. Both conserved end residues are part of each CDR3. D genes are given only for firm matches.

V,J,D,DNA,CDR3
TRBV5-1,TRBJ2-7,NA,TGCGCCAGCAGCCCACCGTCCTTAGGAGGCGAGCAGTACTTC,CASSPPSLGGEQYF
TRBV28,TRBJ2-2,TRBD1,TGTGCCAGCAGCCCGGGACAGGGCAAAGACGGGGAGCTGTTTTTT,CASSPGQGKDGELFF
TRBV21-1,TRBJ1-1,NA,TGTGCCAGTACAACGAGGAGGGGTACATGGACATGGAACACTGAAGCTTTCTTT,CASTTRRGTWTWNTEAFF
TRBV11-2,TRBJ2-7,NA,TGTGCCAGCAGCTTAGATGTCAGATACGAGCAGTACTTC,CASSLDVRYEQYF
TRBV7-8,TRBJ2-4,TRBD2,TGTGCCAGCAGCTTACTAGCGGGACCTAAGGACATTCAGTACTTC,CASSLLAGPKDIQYF
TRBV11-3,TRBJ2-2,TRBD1,TGTGCCAGCAGCTCCCACAGGGGAGACACCGGGGAGCTGTTTTTT,CASSSHRGDTGELFF
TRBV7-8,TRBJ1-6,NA,TGTGCCAGCAGCTTGGGGGCGGCCAGGGGTAATAATTCACCCCTCCACTTT,CASSLGAARGNNSPLHF
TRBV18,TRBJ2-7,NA,TGTGCCAGCTCACCTCAGGGCTCCTACGAGCAGTACTTC,CASSPQGSYEQYF
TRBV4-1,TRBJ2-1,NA,TGCGCCAGCAGCCATGAGGAGCCCCCCTCCAATGAGCAGTTCTTC,CASSHEEPPSNEQFF
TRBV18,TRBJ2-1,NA,TGTGCCAGCTCCCCCCCCGACAGATACAATGAGCAGTTCTTC,CASSPPDRYNEQFF
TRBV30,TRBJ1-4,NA,TGTGCCTGCAGAGGGCCCGGTGAAAAACTGTTTTTT,CACRGPGEKLFF
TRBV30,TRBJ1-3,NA,TGTGCCTGGACCCCCGGTAGGGGCATTGACACCATATATTTT,CAWTPGRGIDTIYF
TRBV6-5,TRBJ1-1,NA,TGTGCCAGCAGTTACGCCGGTCGAACTGAAGCTTTCTTT,CASSYAGRTEAFF
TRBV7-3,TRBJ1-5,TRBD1,TGTGCCAGCAGCCTGGACAGGTATAGCAATCAGCCCCAGCATTTT,CASSLDRYSNQPQHF
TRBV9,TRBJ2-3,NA,TGTGCCAGCAGCGTAGCTACTAGAACAGATACGCAGTATTTT,CASSVATRTDTQYF
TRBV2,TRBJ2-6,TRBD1,TGTGCCAGCGGTGACAGGGGGAGCTCTGGGGCCAACGTCCTGACTTTC,CASGDRGSSGANVLTF
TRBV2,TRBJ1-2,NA,TGTGCCAGCAGTGCCGGGAGTTATTATGGCTACACCTTC,CASSAGSYYGYTF
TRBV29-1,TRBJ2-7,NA,TGCAGCGTGAACCGGGACACCAACTACGAGCAGTACTTC,CSVNRDTNYEQYF
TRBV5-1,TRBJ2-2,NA,TGCGCCAGCAGCTTACTCAGGGGGAACACCGGGGAGCTGTTTTTT,CASSLLRGNTGELFF
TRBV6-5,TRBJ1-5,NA,TGTGCCAGCAGAAGTCGGAGGGCCCCAACCCAGCATTTT,CASRSRRAPTQHF
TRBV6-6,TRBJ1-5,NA,TGTGCCAGCAGTCCTCGGACAGCTTCAAATCAGCCCCAGCATTTT,CASSPRTASNQPQHF
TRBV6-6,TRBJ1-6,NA,TGTGCCAGCATGAGCGAGCAGAATTCACCCCTCCACTTT,CASMSEQNSPLHF
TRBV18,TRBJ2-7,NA,TGTGCCAGCTCACCGGCGGGACTTTCCTACGAGCAGTACTTC,CASSPAGLSYEQYF
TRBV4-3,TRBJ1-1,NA,TGCGCCAGCAGCCAAGATAGTATCGGGACTGAAGCTTTCTTT,CASSQDSIGTEAFF
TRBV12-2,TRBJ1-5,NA,TGTGCAAGTCGCTTTGGCCAGCCCCAGCATTTT,CASRFGQPQHF
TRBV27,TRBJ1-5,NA,TGTGCCAGCAGTTTTACGACAGCCAACAATCAGCCCCAGCATTTT,CASSFTTANNQPQHF
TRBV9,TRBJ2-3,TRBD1,TGTGCCAGCGAGGGGGACAGGAGCACAGATACGCAGTATTTT,CASEGDRSTDTQYF
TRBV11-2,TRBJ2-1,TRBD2,TGTGCCAGCAGCTTTACTAGCGGGGCCGTGGATGAGCAGTTCTTC,CASSFTSGAVDEQFF
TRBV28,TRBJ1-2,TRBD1,TGTGCCAGCAGTAAGGGACAGTGGAACTATGGCTACACCTTC,CASSKGQWNYGYTF
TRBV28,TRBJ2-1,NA,TGTGCCAGCAGTTTAGCGACGGGAGTGTTCGATGAGCAGTTCTTC,CASSLATGVFDEQFF
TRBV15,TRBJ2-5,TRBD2,TGTGCCACCAGCAGAGATCCCCTGGCTAGCGGACAAGAGACCCAGTACTTC,CATSRDPLASGQETQYF
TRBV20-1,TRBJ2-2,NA,TGCAGTGCTAGGTTAACCGGGGAGCTGTTTTTT,CSARLTGELFF
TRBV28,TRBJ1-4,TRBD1,TGTGCCAGCAGTTCCCAGGGACAGCTTAATGAAAAACTGTTTTTT,CASSSQGQLNEKLFF
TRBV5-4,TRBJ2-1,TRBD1,TGTGCCAGCAGCCCCAGACAGGGGGTCCCCAATGAGCAGTTCTTC,CASSPRQGVPNEQFF
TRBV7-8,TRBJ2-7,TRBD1,TGTGCCAGCAGCCCGGCGACAGGGTTTGGGTACGAGCAGTACTTC,CASSPATGFGYEQYF
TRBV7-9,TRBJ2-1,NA,TGTGCCAGCAGCTTAGCGTCTAGGCAATTTGACGCGTATGAGCAGTTCTTC,CASSLASRQFDAYEQFF
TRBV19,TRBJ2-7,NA,TGTGCCAGTAGTATCGCCCTAGCGAGGGCCTACGAGCAGTACTTC,CASSIALARAYEQYF
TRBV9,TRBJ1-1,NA,TGTGCCAGCAGCTCCTTTGGTACGGTAAACACTGAAGCTTTCTTT,CASSSFGTVNTEAFF
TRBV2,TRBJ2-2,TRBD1,TGTGCCAGCAGTGGGGACAGGGGCACCGGGGAGCTGTTTTTT,CASSGDRGTGELFF
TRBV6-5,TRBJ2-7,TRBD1,TGTGCCAGCAGTTTGGACAGGGGGTTCGAGCAGTACTTC,CASSLDRGFEQYF
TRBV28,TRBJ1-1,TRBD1,TGTGCCAGCAGCCTAGGGACAGTCCATATGAACACTGAAGCTTTCTTT,CASSLGTVHMNTEAFF
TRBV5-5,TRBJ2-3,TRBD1,TGTGCCAGCAGCTTGGCAGGGGGACCCCCCAGTACGCAGTATTTT,CASSLAGGPPSTQYF
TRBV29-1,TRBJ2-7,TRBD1,TGCAGCGTTGAGGGGGACAGGGAGGTTGACGAGCAGTACTTC,CSVEGDREVDEQYF
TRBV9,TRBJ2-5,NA,TGTGCCAGCAGCGTAGGGAGTGGAGAAGAGACCCAGTACTTC,CASSVGSGEETQYF
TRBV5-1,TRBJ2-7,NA,TGCGCCAGCAGAAGGGGGAGCGACTACGAGCAGTACTTC,CASRRGSDYEQYF
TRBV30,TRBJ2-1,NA,TGTGCCTGGAGTGTACTTTCGAGGAATGAGCAGTTCTTC,CAWSVLSRNEQFF
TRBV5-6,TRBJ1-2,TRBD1,TGTGCCAGCAGTTACAGGGGCTCTAACTATGGCTACACCTTC,CASSYRGSNYGYTF
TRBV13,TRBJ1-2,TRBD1,TGTGCCAGCAGCTTGGGGGACAGGGGAGATGGCTACACCTTC,CASSLGDRGDGYTF
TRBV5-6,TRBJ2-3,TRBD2,TGTGCCAGCAGCTTGGGCCTAGCGGATAGCACAGATACGCAGTATTTT,CASSLGLADSTDTQYF
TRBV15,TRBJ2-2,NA,TGTGCCACCAGCAGAGATGGGACAAGCGGGGAGCTGTTTTTT,CATSRDGTSGELFF
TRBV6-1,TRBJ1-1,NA,TGTGCCAGCAGTGATAGGGGGGGACGCTATCCCGGGCCCACTGAAGCTTTCTTT,CASSDRGGRYPGPTEAFF